These 19 T cell receptor beta chains came from one sample sequenced in a study of cytomegalovirus exposure and HLA in healthy donors. Primers included in the PCR were 60 Vbeta and 13 Jbeta primers. Libraries were prepared by immunoSEQ multiplex PCR; TCRdb keeps only in-frame clonotypes and omits some of them. The table has some 180,000 clones, around 80% seen once. Sequencing was carried out using PBMCs. These receptors came from a man aged 18 to 30 in good health and CMV-seronegative.

This rearrangement joins TRBV15 to TRBJ2-1; D is perhaps TRBD2 (5 bases). The CDR3 has 16 amino acids. V was cut by 0 bases and J by 3 bases, with 12 bases left in between. The V gene's germline CDR1 is LNHNV and CDR2 YYDKDF (reference sequence). CDR3 sequence (DNA): TGTGCCACCAGCAGAGATAGAGGGAGTGGCTACAATGAGCAGTTCTTC. Protein product: CATSRDRGSGYNEQFF.

The table lists this clone with a few counts. The chain recombines TRBV5-4 with TRBJ1-1; 9 bases line up with TRBD1. Germline V CDR1 and CDR2: SGHNT, YYREEE (reference sequence). The CDR3 extends over 15 amino acids. V gave up 1 base and J gave up 4 bases; unmatched junction bases: 5. CDR3 protein: CASSLPKTGGTEAFF. The CDR3 region has the DNA TGTGCCAGCAGCTTGCCAAAGACAGGGGGCACTGAAGCTTTCTTT.

The CDR3 sequence: CASSEGLAGGPGEQFF. The CDR3 coding sequence is TGTGCCAGCAGTGAGGGACTAGCGGGGGGGCCCGGAGAGCAGTTCTTC. The chain carries TRBV27 and TRBJ2-1, with TRBD2 matching over 16 bases. V lost 5 bases, J lost 10 bases, and 8 bases stayed unmatched. Germline V lookup: CDR1 MNHEY, CDR2 SMNVEV (reference sequence). The CDR3 sequence is 16 residues long.

About this clone itself: At one end the junction does not follow the germline gene, possibly because of a read error. Other DNA sequences in this sample translate to the same CDR3. The rearrangement joins TRBV30 to TRBJ1-5; the D is unclear. This CDR3 is built from 14 residues. Germline V gives CDR1 GTSNPN, CDR2 SVGIG (reference sequence). CDR3 nucleotide sequence: TGCGCCTGGAGTGTACTAGACATCAATCAGCCCCAGCATTTT. It codes for CAWSVLDINQPQHF. The entire variable domain, with the rest obtained from reference TRBV30 and TRBJ1-5, is as follows: SQTIHQWPATLVQPVGSPLSLECTVEGTSNPNLYWYRQAAGRGLQLLFYSVGIGQISSEVPQNLSASRPQDRQFILSSKKLLLSDSGFYLCAWSVLDINQPQHFGDGTRLSIL.

The V gene is TRBV19, the J gene TRBJ2-2, with a possible D match to TRBD2 (5 bases). This CDR3 comprises 12 residues. V was trimmed by 9 bases and J by 6 bases, leaving 11 bases between them. Germline values: CDR1 LNHDA, CDR2 SQIVND (reference sequence). CDR3 region: CARVLRAGELFF. DNA for the CDR3: TGTGCCAGAGTACTGAGGGCCGGGGAGCTGTTTTTT.

The rearrangement links TRBV2 to TRBJ2-7; tentatively, D is TRBD2 (5 bases). This CDR3 is built from 13 residues. Germline V gives CDR1 SNHLY, CDR2 FYNNEI. Between the trimmed V and J ends, which lost 11 bases and 6 bases, there was a span of 20 bases. The CDR3 region is CAGSREYTREQYF. DNA of the CDR3: TGTGCCGGGAGTCGGGAATATACCCGCGAGCAGTACTTC.

The chain has TRBV28 and TRBJ1-5; D gene unclear. Deletions cut 7 bases from V and 0 bases from J, with 10 bases between. This CDR3 comprises 14 residues. Germline V gene lookup returns CDR1 MDHEN and CDR2 SYDVKM. CDR3 in amino acids: CASNRLYSNQPQHF. As DNA, the CDR3 is TGTGCCAGCAACCGACTTTATAGCAATCAGCCCCAGCATTTT.

The V and J genes are TRBV19 and TRBJ2-4, with 9 bases matching TRBD1. Trimming at V came to 3 bases and at J to 8 bases, leaving 8 bases not matched to a gene. The CDR3 is 15 residues long. CDR1 and CDR2 from the germline V gene are LNHDA and SQIVND (reference sequence). In DNA, the CDR3 is TGTGCCAGTAGTATCCTACAGGGGGCGAGTTACATTCAGTACTTC. This gives the protein CASSILQGASYIQYF.

The CDR3 region is CASSQDSRGTEAFF. The CDR3 bases are TGCGCCAGCAGCCAAGATAGTAGGGGAACTGAAGCTTTCTTT. V usage is TRBV4-1 and J usage is TRBJ1-1; perhaps TRBD1 as D (5 bases). With 0 bases removed from V and 5 bases from J, the gap between germline ends came to 10 bases. This CDR3 is built from 14 residues. Germline lookup yields CDR1 MGHRA and CDR2 YSYEKL.

There are a few counts of this clone. The chain is built from TRBV7-9 and TRBJ2-1, with 10 positions matching TRBD1. The J segment lost 6 bases and the V segment lost 4 bases, leaving 6 bases of the junction unmatched. CDR1 and CDR2 (germline): SEHNR, FQNEAQ (reference sequence). The CDR3 covers 15 residues. The CDR3 region is CASSSRDRGSNEQFF. For the CDR3, the DNA is TGTGCCAGCAGCTCCCGGGACAGGGGCTCCAATGAGCAGTTCTTC.

V gene TRBV7-8 combines with J gene TRBJ2-2; TRBD1 aligns across 8 bases. In germline, CDR1 is SGHVS, CDR2 FQNEAQ. This CDR3 has 16 residues. V shed 5 bases, J shed 6 bases, and the junction held 11 bases outside the gene matches. Here the CDR3 DNA reads TGTGCCAGCAGCCTAAACAGGGGGGCGGTCTCCGGGGAGCTGTTTTTT. Protein sequence: CASSLNRGAVSGELFF.

The chain joins TRBV6-1 to TRBJ1-5, with TRBD1 as a possible D gene (5 bases). From germline, CDR1 is MNHNS and CDR2 SASEGT. The V end lost 4 bases, the J end lost 2 bases, and 9 bases lay between the germline ends. The CDR3 runs to 14 residues. Here the CDR3 reads CASSAREGNQPQHF. The DNA of the CDR3 is TGTGCCAGCAGTGCCAGGGAAGGCAATCAGCCCCAGCATTTT.

J is TRBJ2-5 and V is TRBV5-4; 11 nucleotides agree with TRBD2. The CDR3 sequence is 16 residues long. CDR1 is SGHNT, CDR2 YYREEE, per germline (reference sequence). Trimming removed 4 bases from V and 5 bases from J; junction bases left unmatched: 10. The CDR3 DNA reads TGTGCCAGCAGCGCCGGCATAGCGGGGGGGCCGGAGACCCAGTACTTC. It specifies CASSAGIAGGPETQYF.

The chain employs TRBV19 and TRBJ1-1; 9 nucleotides agree with TRBD1. The CDR3 loop spans 15 amino acids. V lost 5 bases, J lost 8 bases, and 12 bases stayed unmatched. Per the germline V gene, CDR1 is LNHDA and CDR2 is SQIVND (reference sequence). In DNA form, the CDR3 reads TGTGCCAGTAGTCTCCAATCCGGGACAGGGAGGGAAGCTTTCTTT. Its protein is CASSLQSGTGREAFF.

CDR3 sequence: CASSRIRDTQYF. CDR3 sequence (DNA): TGTGCCAGCAGCCGTATTAGAGATACGCAGTATTTT. J is TRBJ2-3 and V is TRBV7-8; D is undetermined. This CDR3 has 12 residues. The germline V gene has CDR1 SGHVS and CDR2 FQNEAQ. V gave up 5 bases and J gave up 5 bases, with 8 bases separating them.

V and J are TRBV28 and TRBJ2-6, with a tentative D call TRBD1 (6 bases). Germline CDR1 MDHEN, CDR2 SYDVKM. V gave up 7 bases and J gave up 0 bases, with 16 bases separating them. This CDR3 is 17 amino acids long. CDR3 DNA: TGTGCCAGCACTTTCCGGGACACCAGCTCTGGGGCCAACGTCCTGACTTTC. This gives the protein CASTFRDTSSGANVLTF.

The chain has TRBV19 and TRBJ1-6, with D unresolved. With 5 bases removed from V and 8 bases from J, the gap between germline ends came to 16 bases. This CDR3 contains 15 residues. The germline V gene encodes CDR1 LNHDA and CDR2 SQIVND (reference sequence). The CDR3 sequence: CASSPPGGVDSPLHF. The CDR3 DNA is TGTGCCAGTAGTCCCCCTGGAGGTGTCGATTCACCCCTCCACTTT.

The rearrangement links TRBV9 to TRBJ1-2, with no clear D. Trimming shortened V by 0 bases and J by 7 bases, and 13 bases separated the two germline ends. CDR3 length: 14 amino acids. Looked up from germline, CDR1 is SGDLS and CDR2 is YYNGEE. The CDR3 sequence: CASSVEPSGGGYTF. The DNA of the CDR3 is TGTGCCAGCAGCGTAGAACCGAGTGGCGGTGGCTACACCTTC.

This chain joins TRBV15 and TRBJ1-1, with D perhaps TRBD1 (5 bases). The V and J ends lost 0 bases and 0 bases respectively, with 11 bases between them. CDR1 is LNHNV, CDR2 YYDKDF, per germline (reference sequence). CDR3 length: 16 residues. CDR3 sequence reads: CATSRDLPGLNTEAFF. Written as DNA, the CDR3 is TGTGCCACCAGCAGAGATCTCCCAGGGCTGAACACTGAAGCTTTCTTT.